This T cell receptor beta chain was observed in a study of blood T cell repertoires in COVID-19. Across the whole study: Donors in the United States, Italy and Spain gave samples during acute or convalescent COVID-19. T cells, B-cell-depleted T cells, or PBMCs provided the cDNA or gDNA that served as material.

In the authors' workflow: Amplified reference gene primers provided the basis for estimating nucleated cell counts. Some clones are missing from TCRdb's copy, which holds only in-frame ones; the method was immunoSEQ multiplex PCR. That table supplies the V and J calls and clone size; D and trimming were determined from the DNA. The table lists 70,000 to 95,000 clones, roughly 80% of them singletons. V dropped 3 bases and J dropped 3 bases, with 12 bases sitting between them. Germline CDR1 LGHDT, CDR2 YNNKEL (reference sequence). The CDR3 has 14 amino acids. This clone was found a few times. This TCR derives from a human donor in a cohort sampled during active COVID-19. The sample was peripheral blood. The V call is TRBV3-1 (or the pseudogene TRBV3-2), the J call TRBJ2-7, with D maybe TRBD2 (6 bases). CDR3 residues: CASSHEVGGYEQYF. In DNA form, the CDR3 reads TGTGCCAGCAGCCATGAAGTGGGGGGCTACGAGCAGTACTTC.